These 15 T cell receptor beta chains were all obtained from the same sample, sequenced in a study of cytomegalovirus exposure and HLA in healthy donors. Use of 60 Vbeta and 13 Jbeta primers characterized the PCR. Generated by immunoSEQ multiplex PCR, the TCRdb table keeps only in-frame clones and is missing some. The sample contains 150,000 to 200,000 clones, 78% of which appear only once. The sample comprised PBMCs. The origin of the receptors is a woman aged 25 to 45 in good health and CMV-seropositive.

This clone was counted between two and nine times. This chain uses TRBV6-1 with TRBJ2-1; perhaps TRBD1 as D (6 bases). The germline CDR1 and CDR2 sequences are MNHNS and SASEGT. The V end lost 4 bases, the J end lost 2 bases, and 9 bases lay between the germline ends. This CDR3 comprises 14 residues. The CDR3 DNA reads as TGTGCCAGCAGTGCCCGGACAGCCTACAATGAGCAGTTCTTC. This codes for CASSARTAYNEQFF.

The V call is TRBV4-2, the J call TRBJ2-2; D might be TRBD1 (5 bases). This CDR3 spans 16 amino acids. V dropped 0 bases and J dropped 6 bases, with 14 bases sitting between them. In germline, CDR1 is LGHNA, CDR2 YNFKEQ. CDR3 DNA: TGTGCCAGCAGCCAAGAGGCAGGGTTTGCACCCGGGGAGCTGTTTTTT. Its protein is CASSQEAGFAPGELFF.

The chain has TRBV6-1 and TRBJ1-5; 9 bases fit TRBD1. This CDR3 spans 13 amino acids. Germline V CDR1 and CDR2: MNHNS, SASEGT. With 3 bases clipped from V and 11 bases from J, the junction kept 5 bases outside the gene matches. The CDR3 protein is CASSEGTGTTQHF. CDR3 nucleotides: TGTGCCAGCAGTGAGGGGACAGGGACGACCCAGCATTTT.

This clone has only a few counts. The chain has TRBV2 and TRBJ2-1, with 11 bases that match TRBD2. The CDR3 covers 15 residues. With V trimmed by 6 bases and J by 9 bases, 10 bases remained unmatched. Germline V CDR1 and CDR2: SNHLY, FYNNEI. The CDR3, as DNA: TGTGCCAGCAGACAGACTAGCGGGGATTTCGGTGAGCAGTTCTTC. Translating gives CASRQTSGDFGEQFF.

As regards this clone: A junction end diverges from the germline sequence, so it may reflect a read error. The chain recombines TRBV7-7 with TRBJ2-1, with 10 nucleotides matching TRBD2. The CDR3 sequence is 15 residues long. CDR1 is SSHAT and CDR2 is FNYEAQ in the germline V gene (reference sequence). The CDR3: CASSPQAGGPNEQFF. CDR3 DNA: TGTGCTAGCAGCCCCCAAGCGGGAGGGCCTAATGAGCAGTTCTTC.

This rearrangement joins TRBV5-8 to TRBJ1-1; 8 bases align to TRBD1. With V trimmed by 4 bases and J by 5 bases, 4 bases remained unmatched. CDR3 length: 13 residues. Germline-derived CDR1 and CDR2 are SGHTS and YDEGEE. The CDR3 protein is CASSRDRSTEAFF. For the CDR3, the DNA is TGTGCCAGCAGCCGGGACAGGTCGACTGAAGCTTTCTTT.

This chain links TRBV19 with TRBJ2-2; TRBD1 matches 10 bases. The CDR3 length is 16 residues. V dropped 3 bases and J dropped 7; count of bases not matched to a gene: 8. Germline CDR1 LNHDA, CDR2 SQIVND (reference sequence). The CDR3 DNA reads as TGTGCCAGTAGTATTCTGGGACAGGGGTTAATCGGGGAGCTGTTTTTT. Its protein product is CASSILGQGLIGELFF. Looking up the rest from reference TRBV19 and TRBJ2-2 gives the full variable domain: DGGITQSPKYLFRKEGQNVTLSCEQNLNHDAMYWYRQDPGQGLRLIYYSQIVNDFQKGDIAEGYSVSREKKESFPLTVTSAQKNPTAFYLCASSILGQGLIGELFFGEGSRLTVL.

In regard to this clone: The junction differs from germline at one of its ends, possibly a read error. Written as DNA, the CDR3 is TGTGCCAGCAGCCTAGGGGGCTCCTACGAGCAGTACTTC. The encoded protein is CASSLGGSYEQYF. The chain links TRBV13 to TRBJ2-5; possible D gene TRBD1, 6 bases. The J call could be wrong; TRBJ2-7 is a better fit for the DNA end. CDR1 and CDR2 (germline): PRHDT, FYEKMQ (reference sequence). The CDR3 consists of 13 residues.

J is TRBJ2-2 and V is TRBV4-2, with a possible D match to TRBD2 (6 bases). Germline-derived CDR1 and CDR2 are LGHNA and YNFKEQ. V lost 0 bases to trimming and J lost 9 bases, with 20 bases between them. The CDR3 spans 17 residues. The CDR3 loop reads CASSQDRGGAPDWELFF. In DNA form, the CDR3 reads TGTGCCAGCAGCCAAGATCGGGGCGGGGCCCCCGATTGGGAGCTGTTTTTT.

A single count supports this clone. The J gene is TRBJ1-2, the V gene TRBV11-1; D possibly corresponds to TRBD1 (6 bases). Germline V gene data show CDR1 as SGHAT and CDR2 as FQDESV (reference sequence). V lost 4 bases and J lost 4, with 13 bases in between. The CDR3 is 14 amino acids. The CDR3 DNA is TGTGCCAGCAGCTCTACAGGGTCGGGCTATGGCTACACCTTC. Translation gives CASSSTGSGYGYTF.

The V gene is TRBV11-3, the J gene TRBJ2-1; D is possibly TRBD1 (6 bases). Germline V CDR1 and CDR2: SGHNT, YENEEA. This CDR3 has 13 residues. Deletions cut 1 base from V and 6 bases from J, with 7 bases between. The CDR3, as DNA: TGTGCCAGCAGCTTAGGGGGGCCCAATGAGCAGTTCTTC. Residues: CASSLGGPNEQFF.

The CDR3 spells CASSWRRQGGDEQYF. As DNA, the CDR3 is TGTGCCAGTAGTTGGAGAAGACAGGGGGGCGACGAGCAGTACTTC. This chain joins TRBV19 and TRBJ2-7; 9 bases fit TRBD1. Trimming removed 5 bases from V and 5 bases from J; junction bases left unmatched: 10. The CDR3 extends over 15 amino acids. CDR1 is LNHDA, CDR2 SQIVND, per germline (reference sequence).

The gene calls are TRBV30 and TRBJ2-5; the match to TRBD2 covers 13 bases. The length of the CDR3 is 18 residues. With 3 bases clipped from V and 5 bases from J, the junction kept 15 bases outside the gene matches. Germline assignment: CDR1 GTSNPN and CDR2 SVGIG (reference sequence). The CDR3 coding sequence is TGTGCCTGGAGCCGGGACTTGACTAGCGGGGGGATTCGGGAGACCCAGTACTTC. It translates to CAWSRDLTSGGIRETQYF.

The chain employs TRBV28 and TRBJ1-5; D not certain. The CDR3 is made up of 15 amino acids. V lost 2 bases, J lost 5 bases, and 13 bases lay in between. Per the germline V gene, CDR1 is MDHEN and CDR2 is SYDVKM. Written as DNA, the CDR3 is TGTGCCAGCAGTTTAATTAGACACGGATATCAGCCCCAGCATTTT. Its translation is CASSLIRHGYQPQHF.

This clone has only a few counts. The V and J genes are TRBV6-5 and TRBJ2-3; TRBD2 might be the D (6 bases). CDR3 size: 14 residues. CDR1 and CDR2 (germline): MNHEY, SVGAGI. Trimming took 4 bases from V and 8 from J, leaving 16 bases between them. CDR3 sequence reads: CASSSLGGVGTQYF. CDR3 coding DNA: TGTGCCAGCAGTTCCCTCGGGGGAGTGGGTACGCAGTATTTT.